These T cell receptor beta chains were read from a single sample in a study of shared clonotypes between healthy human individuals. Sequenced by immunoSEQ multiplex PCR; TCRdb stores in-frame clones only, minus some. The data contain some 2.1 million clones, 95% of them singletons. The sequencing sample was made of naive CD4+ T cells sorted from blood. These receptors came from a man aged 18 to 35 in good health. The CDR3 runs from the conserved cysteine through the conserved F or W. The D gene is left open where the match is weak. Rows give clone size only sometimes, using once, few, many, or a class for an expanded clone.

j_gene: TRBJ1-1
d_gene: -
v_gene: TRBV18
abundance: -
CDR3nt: TGTGCCAGCTCACCAGGGGCAGAGAGTATGAACACTGAAGCTTTCTTT
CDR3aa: CASSPGAESMNTEAFF

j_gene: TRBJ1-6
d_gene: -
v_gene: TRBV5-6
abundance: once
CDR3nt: TGTGCCAGCAGCTTACGGGCGGGCTCCTATAATTCACCCCTCCACTTT
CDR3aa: CASSLRAGSYNSPLHF

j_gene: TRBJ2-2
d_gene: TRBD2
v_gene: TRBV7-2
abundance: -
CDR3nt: TGTGCCACCAGGGCGGGAGACTTGTCCGGGGAGCTGTTTTTT
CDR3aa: CATRAGDLSGELFF

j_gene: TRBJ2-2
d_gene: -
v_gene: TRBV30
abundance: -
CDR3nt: TGTGCCTGGATGCGGAACGCCGGGGAGCTGTTTTTT
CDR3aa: CAWMRNAGELFF

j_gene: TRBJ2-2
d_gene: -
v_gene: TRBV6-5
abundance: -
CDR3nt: TGTGCCAGCAATACCGTACAGGGCGGGGAGCTGTTTTTT
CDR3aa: CASNTVQGGELFF

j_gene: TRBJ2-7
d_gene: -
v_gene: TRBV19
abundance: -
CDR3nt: TGTGCCAGTAGTATAGGAGGACGAAGGAGCTCCTACGAGCAGTACTTC
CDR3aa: CASSIGGRRSSYEQYF

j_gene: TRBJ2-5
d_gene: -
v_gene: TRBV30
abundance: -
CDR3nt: TGTGCCTGGAGTACTGGGAACCAAGAGACCCAGTACTTC
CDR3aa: CAWSTGNQETQYF

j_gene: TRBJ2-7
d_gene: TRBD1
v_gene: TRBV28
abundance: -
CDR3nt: TGTGCCAGCAGTTTAGAAGGGACAGTCTACGAGCAGTACTTC
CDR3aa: CASSLEGTVYEQYF

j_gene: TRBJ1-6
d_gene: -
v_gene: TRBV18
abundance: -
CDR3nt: TGTGCCAGCTCACCGATTGGGGAGACCAGCTCCTATAATTCACCCCTCCACTTT
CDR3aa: CASSPIGETSSYNSPLHF

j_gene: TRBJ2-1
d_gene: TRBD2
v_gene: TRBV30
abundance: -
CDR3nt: TGTGCCTGGAGTCTATCGTGGCTAGCGGGTTACAATGAGCAGTTCTTC
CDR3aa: CAWSLSWLAGYNEQFF

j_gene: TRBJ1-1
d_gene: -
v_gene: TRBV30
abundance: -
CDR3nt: TGTGCCTGGAAGGCGGGACACACCTTAGGAGCTTTCTTT
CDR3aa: CAWKAGHTLGAFF

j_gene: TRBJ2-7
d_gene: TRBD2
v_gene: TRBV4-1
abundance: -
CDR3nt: TGCGCCAGCAGCCAGCTCCCCGCCCTAGCGGGGGCCCATTTATCCTACGAGCAGTACTTC
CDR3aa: CASSQLPALAGAHLSYEQYF

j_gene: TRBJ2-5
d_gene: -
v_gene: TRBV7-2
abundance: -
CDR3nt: TGTGCCAGCAGCTCACAGGGGGGGCTGGAGACCCAGTACTTC
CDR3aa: CASSSQGGLETQYF

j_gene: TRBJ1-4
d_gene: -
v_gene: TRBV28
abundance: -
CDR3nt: TGTGCCAGCAGTTTAAATCCGGGCGCCGGGGATGAAAAACTGTTTTTT
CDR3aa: CASSLNPGAGDEKLFF

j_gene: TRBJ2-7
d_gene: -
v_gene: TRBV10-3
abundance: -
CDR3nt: TGTGCCATCAGTGTGACAGATGGGCCCTACGAGCAGTACTTC
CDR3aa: CAISVTDGPYEQYF

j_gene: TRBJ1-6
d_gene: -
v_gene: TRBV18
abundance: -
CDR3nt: TGTGCCAGCTCACCGGGTGGAACCTCCCAATCACCCCTCCACTTT
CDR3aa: CASSPGGTSQSPLHF

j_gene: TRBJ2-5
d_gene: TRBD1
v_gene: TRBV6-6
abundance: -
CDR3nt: TGTGCCAGCAGTTACGGGACAGGGCGACGAGAGACCCAGTACTTC
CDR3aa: CASSYGTGRRETQYF

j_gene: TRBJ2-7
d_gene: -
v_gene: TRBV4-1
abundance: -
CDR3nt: TGCGCCAGCAGCCAATTGCTGATCTCCTACGAGCAGTACTTC
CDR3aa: CASSQLLISYEQYF

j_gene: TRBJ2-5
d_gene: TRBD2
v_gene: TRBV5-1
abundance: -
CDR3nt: TGCGCCAGCAGCCCATTAGCGGGAACCGGAGAGACCCAGTACTTC
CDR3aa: CASSPLAGTGETQYF

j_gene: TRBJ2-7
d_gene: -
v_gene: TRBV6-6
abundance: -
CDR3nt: TGTGCCAGCAGCTCCTGGAGGGGGGCCTACGAGCAGTACTTC
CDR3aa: CASSSWRGAYEQYF

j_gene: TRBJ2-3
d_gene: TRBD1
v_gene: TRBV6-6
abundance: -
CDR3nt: TGTGCCAGCAGTTACTCGCGACAGGGTGGCACAGATACGCAGTATTTT
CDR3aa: CASSYSRQGGTDTQYF

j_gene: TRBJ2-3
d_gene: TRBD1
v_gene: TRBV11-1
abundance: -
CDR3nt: TGTGCCAGCAGCTTAGTGGCAGGGGGCCTCACAGATACGCAGTATTTT
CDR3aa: CASSLVAGGLTDTQYF

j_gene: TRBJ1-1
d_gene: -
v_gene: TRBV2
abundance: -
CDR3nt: TGTGCCAGCAGTGATACACCGGGGAACACTGAAGCTTTCTTT
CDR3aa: CASSDTPGNTEAFF

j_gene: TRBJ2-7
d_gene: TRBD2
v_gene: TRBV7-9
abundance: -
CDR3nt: TGTGCCAGCAGCTTAGCGCTTAGGACTAGCGGGGGTACCTACGAGCAGTACTTC
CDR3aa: CASSLALRTSGGTYEQYF

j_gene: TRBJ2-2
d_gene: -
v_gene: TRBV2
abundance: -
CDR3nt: TGTGCCAGCACAATTTCGAACACCGGGGAGCTGTTTTTT
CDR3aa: CASTISNTGELFF

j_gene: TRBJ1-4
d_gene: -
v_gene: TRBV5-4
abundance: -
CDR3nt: TGTGCCAGCAGCTATAACCAGCTTTCGGGATTTGAAAAACTGTTTTTT
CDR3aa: CASSYNQLSGFEKLFF

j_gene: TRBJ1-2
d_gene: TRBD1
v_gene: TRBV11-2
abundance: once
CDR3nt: TGTGCCAGCAGCTCCCAGGACAGGGGGCTTAATGGCTACACCTTC
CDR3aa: CASSSQDRGLNGYTF

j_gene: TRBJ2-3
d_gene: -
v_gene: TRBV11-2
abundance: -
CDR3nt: TGTGCCAGCAGCTTAGGGAGGGCTAGCACAGATACGCAGTATTTT
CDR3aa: CASSLGRASTDTQYF

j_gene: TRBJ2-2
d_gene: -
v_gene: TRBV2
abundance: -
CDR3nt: TGTGCCAGCATACGCAGGATGTCCACCGGGGAGCTGTTTTTT
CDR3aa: CASIRRMSTGELFF

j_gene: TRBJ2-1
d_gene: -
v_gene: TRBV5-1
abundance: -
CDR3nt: TGCGCCAGCAGCTTGGAGGCCTCCTCCTACAATGAGCAGTTCTTC
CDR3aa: CASSLEASSYNEQFF

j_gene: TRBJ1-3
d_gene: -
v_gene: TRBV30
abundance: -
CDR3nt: TGTGCCTGGAGGGACCGCTCTGGAAACACCATATATTTT
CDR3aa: CAWRDRSGNTIYF

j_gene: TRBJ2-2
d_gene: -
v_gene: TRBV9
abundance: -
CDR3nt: TGTGCCAGCAGCGTAGCTACTGGGGGCTTGACCGGGGAGCTGTTTTTT
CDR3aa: CASSVATGGLTGELFF

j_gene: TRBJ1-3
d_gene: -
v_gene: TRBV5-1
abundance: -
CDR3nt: TGCGCCAGCAGCTTGGAAGGTTCTGGAAACACCATATATTTT
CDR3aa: CASSLEGSGNTIYF

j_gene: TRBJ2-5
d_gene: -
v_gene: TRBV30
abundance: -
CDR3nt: TGTGCCTGGAGCAAAGGACAGACGGAGACCCAGTACTTC
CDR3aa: CAWSKGQTETQYF

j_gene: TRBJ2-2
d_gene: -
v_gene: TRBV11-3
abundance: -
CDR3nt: TGTGCCAGCACCCGAGGGGCGGGAAGAACCGGGGAGCTGTTTTTT
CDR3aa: CASTRGAGRTGELFF

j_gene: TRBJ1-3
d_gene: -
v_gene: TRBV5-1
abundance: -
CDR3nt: TGCGCCAGCAGCGTAGACTTTTCTAACTCTGGAAACACCATATATTTT
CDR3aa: CASSVDFSNSGNTIYF

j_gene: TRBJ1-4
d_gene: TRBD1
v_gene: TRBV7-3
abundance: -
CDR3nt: TGCGCCAGCAGCGACGGGGGACAGAAGAATGAAAAACTGTTTTTT
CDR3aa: CASSDGGQKNEKLFF

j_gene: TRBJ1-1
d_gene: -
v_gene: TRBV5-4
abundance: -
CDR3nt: TGTGCCAGCAGTAGGGGGACTGACACTGAAGCTTTCTTT
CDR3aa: CASSRGTDTEAFF

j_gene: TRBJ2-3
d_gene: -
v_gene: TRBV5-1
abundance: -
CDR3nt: TGCGCCAGCAGCTTGGGGGGCTCAGATACGCAGTATTTT
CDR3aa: CASSLGGSDTQYF

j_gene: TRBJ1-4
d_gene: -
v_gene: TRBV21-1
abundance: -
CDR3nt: TGTGCCAGCAGTAGACAGGGGGCAACTAATGAAAAACTGTTTTTT
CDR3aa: CASSRQGATNEKLFF

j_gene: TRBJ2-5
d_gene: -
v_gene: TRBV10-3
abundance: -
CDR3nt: TGTGCCATCAGTTCCGGGAAATCCGTTGAGACCCAGTACTTC
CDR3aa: CAISSGKSVETQYF

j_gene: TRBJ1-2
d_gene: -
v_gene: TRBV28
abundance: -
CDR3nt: TGTGCCAGCAGCCGTCCTAGGGGTAGCTATGGCTACACCTTC
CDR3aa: CASSRPRGSYGYTF

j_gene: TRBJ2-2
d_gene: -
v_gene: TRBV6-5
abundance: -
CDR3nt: TGTGCCAGCAGACCACCGGCCGGGGAGCTGTTTTTT
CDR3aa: CASRPPAGELFF

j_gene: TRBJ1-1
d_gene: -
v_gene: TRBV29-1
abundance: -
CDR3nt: TGCAGCGCCTCGGGTAAGTCCCCGAACACTGAAGCTTTCTTT
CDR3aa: CSASGKSPNTEAFF

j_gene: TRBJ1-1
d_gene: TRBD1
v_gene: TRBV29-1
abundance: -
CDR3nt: TGCAGCGCCATGGACAGGGGCACTGAAGCTTTCTTT
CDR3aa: CSAMDRGTEAFF

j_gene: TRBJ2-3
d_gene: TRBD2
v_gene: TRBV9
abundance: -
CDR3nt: TGTGCCAGCAGCGTAGGGACTAGCGGGACGAGCACAGATACGCAGTATTTT
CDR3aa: CASSVGTSGTSTDTQYF

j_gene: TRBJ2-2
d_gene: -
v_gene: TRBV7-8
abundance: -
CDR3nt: TGTGCCAGCACCCAACAGCGGGGGGAGCTGTTTTTT
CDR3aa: CASTQQRGELFF

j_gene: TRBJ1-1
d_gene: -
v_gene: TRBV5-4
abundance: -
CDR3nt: TGTGCCAGCAGCCCTATAGGGGCAAACACTGAAGCTTTCTTT
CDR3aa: CASSPIGANTEAFF

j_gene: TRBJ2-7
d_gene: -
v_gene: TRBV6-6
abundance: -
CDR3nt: TGTGCCAGCGTTCTGGGTCCCCCGGGCTACGAGCAGTACTTC
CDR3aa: CASVLGPPGYEQYF

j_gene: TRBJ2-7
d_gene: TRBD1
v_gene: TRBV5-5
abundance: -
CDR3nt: TGTGCCAGCAGCGATAGGACAGGGGGCTACGAGCAGTACTTC
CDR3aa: CASSDRTGGYEQYF

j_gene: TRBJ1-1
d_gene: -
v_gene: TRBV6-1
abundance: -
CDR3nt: TGTGCCAGCAGTGAAATCCAGACCGTTAACACTGAAGCTTTCTTT
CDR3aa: CASSEIQTVNTEAFF

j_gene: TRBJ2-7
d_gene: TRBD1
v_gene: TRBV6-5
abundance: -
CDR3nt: TGTGCCAGCAGTTACTCCCGGGACAGATACTACGAGCAGTACTTC
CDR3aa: CASSYSRDRYYEQYF

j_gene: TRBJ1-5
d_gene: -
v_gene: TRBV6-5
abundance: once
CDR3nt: TGTGCCAGCAGTTCCCCCAAGAGCAATCAGCCCCAGCATTTT
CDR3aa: CASSSPKSNQPQHF

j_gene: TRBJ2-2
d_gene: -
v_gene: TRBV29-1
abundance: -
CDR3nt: TGCAGTTTTTCGGGCCTGAACACCGGGGAGCTGTTTTTT
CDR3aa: CSFSGLNTGELFF